Listed below are T cell receptor beta chains from one sample, sequenced in a study of graft-versus-host responses after intestinal transplantation. The assay was immunoSEQ multiplex PCR, and TCRdb's table has in-frame clones only and misses some. The sample consists of more than 9,000 clones, roughly 95% of them appearing once. Specimen: bone marrow, collected 521 days after intestinal transplantation. These receptor sequences come from a human patient who received an intestinal transplant, so some T cells may come from the graft donor. Both conserved end residues are part of each CDR3. The D gene is left open where the match is weak. Clone size is given for some rows only: seen once, a few or many times, or a class if the clone is expanded.

size: -
D: -
J: TRBJ1-6
V: TRBV2
CDR3: CASSEGGARSPLHF
DNA: TGTGCCAGCAGTGAAGGGGGGGCGCGTTCACCCCTCCACTTT

size: -
D: TRBD2
J: TRBJ2-1
V: TRBV19
CDR3: CASSTLRTSIDEQFF
DNA: TGTGCCAGTAGTACCCTCCGGACTAGCATCGATGAGCAGTTCTTC

size: once
D: TRBD1
J: TRBJ1-2
V: TRBV6-1
CDR3: CASSELGQAGYGYTF
DNA: TGTGCCAGCAGTGAGTTAGGACAGGCCGGCTATGGCTACACCTTC

size: medium-sized
D: TRBD1
J: TRBJ1-2
V: TRBV4-2
CDR3: CASSLGQLYGYTF
DNA: TGTGCCAGCAGCCTGGGACAGCTATATGGCTACACCTTC

size: -
D: -
J: TRBJ2-7
V: TRBV5-6
CDR3: CASSSGPYSYEQYF
DNA: TGTGCCAGCAGCTCGGGACCGTACTCCTACGAGCAGTACTTC

size: -
D: -
J: TRBJ2-3
V: TRBV2
CDR3: CASRGVGAADTQYF
DNA: TGTGCCAGCAGGGGGGTCGGGGCGGCAGATACGCAGTATTTT

size: -
D: -
J: TRBJ2-2
V: TRBV6-6
CDR3: CASSYLGTGELFF
DNA: TGTGCCAGCAGTTACTTGGGCACCGGGGAGCTGTTTTTT

size: once
D: -
J: TRBJ1-3
V: TRBV5-4
CDR3: CASSLDRTTGNTIYF
DNA: TGTGCCAGCAGCTTGGACCGGACGACTGGAAACACCATATATTTT

size: -
D: TRBD2
J: TRBJ2-1
V: TRBV19
CDR3: CASMTLVVESGTPYNEQFF
DNA: TGTGCCAGTATGACCTTAGTAGTAGAGAGCGGGACCCCCTACAATGAGCAGTTCTTC

size: -
D: TRBD1
J: TRBJ2-5
V: TRBV27
CDR3: CASSLNRGRKETQYF
DNA: TGTGCCAGCAGCCTAAACAGGGGGCGCAAGGAGACCCAGTACTTC

size: -
D: TRBD1
J: TRBJ2-7
V: TRBV6-4
CDR3: CASSDSTVPIGTGPPYEQYF
DNA: TGTGCCAGCAGTGACTCGACAGTTCCAATCGGGACAGGGCCCCCTTACGAGCAGTACTTC

size: -
D: -
J: TRBJ1-6
V: TRBV5-8
CDR3: CASSLEVGLSPLHF
DNA: TGTGCCAGCAGCTTGGAAGTGGGGCTTTCACCCCTCCACTTT

size: -
D: -
J: TRBJ2-5
V: TRBV6-5
CDR3: CASSPPLGREETQYF
DNA: TGTGCCAGCAGCCCCCCCCTAGGGCGGGAAGAGACCCAGTACTTC

size: -
D: TRBD2
J: TRBJ2-2
V: TRBV19
CDR3: CASSIWGLGLAGVEAGELFF
DNA: TGTGCCAGTAGTATTTGGGGGCTAGGGCTAGCGGGAGTTGAAGCCGGGGAGCTGTTTTTT

size: -
D: -
J: TRBJ2-3
V: TRBV5-1
CDR3: CASSLEQGTDTQYF
DNA: TGCGCCAGCAGCTTGGAACAGGGCACAGATACGCAGTATTTT

size: -
D: -
J: TRBJ2-6
V: TRBV5-6
CDR3: CASSPRVSGANVLTF
DNA: TGTGCCAGCAGTCCTAGGGTCTCTGGGGCCAACGTCCTGACTTTC

size: -
D: TRBD2
J: TRBJ2-2
V: TRBV7-6
CDR3: CASSLRGLAGVLGELFF
DNA: TGTGCCAGCAGCTTACGTGGCCTAGCGGGAGTTCTCGGGGAGCTGTTTTTT

size: -
D: -
J: TRBJ2-7
V: TRBV10-3
CDR3: CAISEPPLSEQYF
DNA: TGTGCCATCAGTGAGCCCCCGCTCAGCGAGCAGTACTTC

size: -
D: TRBD1
J: TRBJ2-7
V: TRBV11-2
CDR3: CASSLVSGQGSYEQYF
DNA: TGTGCCAGCAGCTTAGTCTCGGGACAGGGGTCCTACGAGCAGTACTTC

size: -
D: TRBD2
J: TRBJ2-5
V: TRBV19
CDR3: CASSNPTSTSGSVETQYF
DNA: TGTGCCAGTAGTAACCCTACGTCGACTAGCGGGAGTGTCGAGACCCAGTACTTC

size: -
D: -
J: TRBJ1-6
V: TRBV9
CDR3: CASSDTGGGPYNSPLHF
DNA: TGTGCCAGCAGCGATACTGGCGGGGGCCCCTATAATTCACCCCTCCACTTT

size: -
D: -
J: TRBJ2-3
V: TRBV9
CDR3: CASSVWASTDTQYF
DNA: TGTGCCAGCAGCGTATGGGCTTCCACAGATACGCAGTATTTT

size: -
D: -
J: TRBJ2-3
V: TRBV18
CDR3: CASSPGGDTQYF
DNA: TGTGCCAGCTCACCAGGGGGAGATACGCAGTATTTT